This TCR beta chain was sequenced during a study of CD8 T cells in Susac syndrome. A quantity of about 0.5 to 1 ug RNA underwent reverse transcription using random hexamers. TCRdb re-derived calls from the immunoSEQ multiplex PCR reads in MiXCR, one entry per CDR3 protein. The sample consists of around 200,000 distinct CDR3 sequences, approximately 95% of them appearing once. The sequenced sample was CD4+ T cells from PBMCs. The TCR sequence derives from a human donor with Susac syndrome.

CDR3 sequence reads: CASSFSSQETQYF. The CDR3 bases are TGTGCCAGCAGCTTTTCCAGTCAAGAGACCCAGTACTTC. The chain combines TRBV7-9 with TRBJ2-5; D remains ambiguous. There are 13 residues in the CDR3. V gave up 3 bases and J gave up 2 bases, with 7 bases separating them. Germline CDR1 reads SEHNR; CDR2 reads FQNEAQ (reference sequence).